The 9 T cell receptor beta chains in this list originate from one sample, sequenced in a study of OX40 agonist ivuxolimab in advanced cancers. Measured with immunoSEQ multiplex PCR; TCRdb has only the in-frame clones, and not every one. The sample lists roughly 92,000 clones; roughly 90% were seen once. Sequencing used CD4+ or CD8+ T cells sorted from blood, obtained in a trial of the OX40 agonist ivuxolimab. These receptors originate from an adult with an advanced solid tumor such as melanoma, head and neck, liver or kidney cancer.

This rearrangement joins TRBV13 to TRBJ2-3, with a tentative D call TRBD2 (6 bases). There are 16 residues in the CDR3. CDR1 PRHDT and CDR2 FYEKMQ come from the germline V gene (reference sequence). The V end was cut by 0 bases, the J end by 6 bases, with 16 bases between. CDR3: CASSLGTRSGGDTQYF. The CDR3 DNA sequence: TGTGCCAGCAGCTTAGGCACTCGCTCAGGAGGGGATACGCAGTATTTT.

CDR3 DNA sequence: TGCGCCAGCAGCCATTTCATGACAGATCCTACCTACGAGCAGTACTTC. Its protein is CASSHFMTDPTYEQYF. The chain uses TRBV4-1 and TRBJ2-7; TRBD1 is a possible D gene (5 bases). Per germline, CDR1 MGHRA and CDR2 YSYEKL. V was clipped by 3 bases and J by 2 bases, with 17 bases between them. The CDR3 loop spans 16 amino acids.

This rearrangement joins TRBV10-2 to TRBJ1-1; the match to TRBD1 covers 11 bases. This CDR3 has 17 residues. Germline V CDR1 and CDR2: WSHSY, SAAADI. The ends lost 6 bases at V and 0 bases at J; junction bases unmatched: 9. CDR3 DNA sequence: TGCGCCAGCAGCGTACTAGGACAGGGGGCGATGAACACTGAAGCTTTCTTT. It encodes CASSVLGQGAMNTEAFF.

This rearrangement joins TRBV28 to TRBJ2-7, with TRBD1 as a possible D gene (6 bases). The CDR3 extends over 15 amino acids. Germline CDR1 and CDR2: MDHEN and SYDVKM. Trimming took 1 base from V and 2 from J, leaving 12 bases between them. CDR3 sequence (DNA): TGTGCCAGCAGTTTATCAACAGGGATGGCCTACGAGCAGTACTTC. As protein: CASSLSTGMAYEQYF.

The chain employs TRBV11-2 and TRBJ1-3; possibly TRBD1 for D (5 bases). The CDR3 has 16 amino acids. Deletions cut 5 bases from V and 0 bases from J, with 14 bases between. Germline CDR1 SGHAT, CDR2 FQNNGV. The CDR3 here is CASSPQAAHSGNTIYF. The CDR3 nucleotides read TGTGCCAGCAGCCCACAGGCCGCCCACTCTGGAAACACCATATATTTT.

The CDR3 nucleotides are TGCGCCAGCAGCCAAGGACAGGCTAACACTGAAGCTTTCTTT. Its protein is CASSQGQANTEAFF. This rearrangement joins TRBV4-1 to TRBJ1-1, with D perhaps TRBD1 (6 bases). Germline values: CDR1 MGHRA, CDR2 YSYEKL. V lost 1 base, J lost 2 bases, and 8 bases lay in between. The CDR3 totals 14 residues.

The chain joins TRBV6-4 to TRBJ2-5; D may be TRBD2 (6 bases). Germline loops: CDR1 MRHNA, CDR2 SNTAGT. The CDR3 extends over 19 amino acids. Trimming removed 5 bases from V and 3 bases from J, with 28 bases in between. CDR3 loop: CASSNLFPGRLELKETQYF. The CDR3 DNA reads as TGTGCCAGCAGTAACCTGTTTCCCGGACGACTAGAATTGAAAGAGACCCAGTACTTC.

This clone has a single count. V gene TRBV4-1 combines with J gene TRBJ2-7; D perhaps matches TRBD1 (6 bases). The CDR3 loop spans 18 amino acids. The V and J ends lost 0 bases and 2 bases respectively, with 20 bases between them. CDR1 and CDR2 (germline): MGHRA, YSYEKL. CDR3 region: CASSQEGPHRDTPYEQYF. DNA for the CDR3: TGCGCCAGCAGCCAAGAAGGCCCCCACCGGGACACCCCCTACGAGCAGTACTTC.

V usage is TRBV10-3 and J usage is TRBJ2-1; TRBD2 agrees at 10 bases. The CDR3 is 15 residues long. V trimming: 5 bases; J trimming: 4 bases; junction bases outside the gene matches: 5. Germline-derived CDR1 and CDR2 are ENHRY and SYGVKD. For the CDR3, the DNA is TGTGCCATCAGTCCGGGACTAGCGCGATACAATGAGCAGTTCTTC. Translation: CAISPGLARYNEQFF.